This passage covers 27 T cell receptor beta chains from one sample sequenced in a study of cytomegalovirus exposure and HLA in healthy donors. PCR was performed using 60 Vbeta and 13 Jbeta primers. Assay: immunoSEQ multiplex PCR; the TCRdb copy retains only in-frame clones and omits some. This table holds about 150,000 clones, 60% to 70% found once. The sequenced material came from PBMCs. The receptors derive from a woman in her fifties or sixties in good health and CMV-seropositive.

J is TRBJ2-1 and V is TRBV6-5; possible D gene TRBD2, 6 bases. The CDR3 runs 14 residues. CDR1 is MNHEY, CDR2 SVGAGI, per germline. The germline V and J ends were trimmed by 5 bases and 6 bases, with 14 bases remaining between them. In DNA, the CDR3 is TGTGCCAGCAGTCGCGGGGCTCAGGTCAATGAGCAGTTCTTC. It is translated as CASSRGAQVNEQFF.

Details on this clone: The junction shows a germline mismatch at one end, possibly a read error. The chain is built from TRBV27 and TRBJ2-7, with D tentatively TRBD1 (6 bases). The CDR3 loop spans 13 amino acids. CDR1 is MNHEY and CDR2 is SMNVEV in the germline V gene (reference sequence). CDR3 loop: CASSLETGYEQYF. As DNA, the CDR3 is TGTGCCAGCAGCCTCGAGACAGGATACGAACAGTACTTC.

The rearrangement uses TRBV13 and TRBJ2-3; D might be TRBD1 (5 bases). CDR1 and CDR2 from the germline V gene are PRHDT and FYEKMQ (reference sequence). V lost 5 bases and J 1 base, leaving 19 bases between the germline ends. The CDR3 loop spans 17 amino acids. CDR3 amino acids: CASSPEWGAPRTDTQYF. The CDR3 DNA is TGTGCCAGCAGCCCGGAGTGGGGCGCCCCGCGCACAGATACGCAGTATTTT.

The chain uses TRBV29-1 and TRBJ2-3; 10 nucleotides match TRBD2. Losses at the gene ends were 7 bases for V and 4 bases for J; bases not matched to a gene: 11. The CDR3 has 15 residues. Germline lookup yields CDR1 SQVTM and CDR2 ANQGSEA. CDR3 sequence: CSACFEREGSDTQYF. CDR3 DNA: TGCAGCGCCTGCTTTGAGCGGGAGGGGTCAGATACGCAGTATTTT.

The V call is TRBV4-3, the J call TRBJ2-1; 12 positions agree with TRBD2. The length of the CDR3 is 18 residues. Germline V gives CDR1 LGHNA, CDR2 YSLEER. V lost 4 bases, J lost 7 bases, and 14 bases stayed unmatched. The CDR3: CASSRYMRLAGVGNEQFF. The CDR3 nucleotides are TGCGCCAGCAGCCGCTATATGCGACTAGCGGGAGTGGGAAATGAGCAGTTCTTC.

This clone showed up just once. Other DNA sequences from this sample encode an identical CDR3 as well. The V call is TRBV28, the J call TRBJ2-7, with TRBD2 identical over 7 bases. The V gene end was trimmed by 6 bases and the J gene end by 4 bases; junction bases not matched to a gene: 3. Germline V gives CDR1 MDHEN, CDR2 SYDVKM. The CDR3 extends over 12 amino acids. This CDR3 reads CASSLSGYEQYF. The CDR3 DNA is TGTGCCAGCAGCCTTAGCGGGTACGAGCAGTACTTC.

CDR3 residues: CASSRSGANVLTF. The CDR3 DNA follows: TGTGCCAGCAGCCGCTCTGGGGCCAACGTCCTGACTTTC. The V call is TRBV2, the J call TRBJ2-6; D ambiguous. CDR1 is SNHLY, CDR2 FYNNEI, per germline. Between the trimmed V and J ends, which lost 6 bases and 0 bases, there was a span of 3 bases. The CDR3 has 13 amino acids.

The chain links TRBV5-1 to TRBJ2-5; 10 bases agree with TRBD2. Germline V gene data show CDR1 as SGHRS and CDR2 as YFSETQ. The CDR3 is 16 residues long. The J segment lost 4 bases and the V segment lost 0 bases, leaving 6 bases of the junction unmatched. This chain's CDR3 is CASSLGSSGSLETQYF. As DNA, the CDR3 is TGCGCCAGCAGCTTGGGGTCTAGCGGGAGTTTAGAGACCCAGTACTTC.

This clone has only a few counts. V usage is TRBV5-1 and J usage is TRBJ2-5; 11 bases fit TRBD2. Per the germline V gene, CDR1 is SGHRS and CDR2 is YFSETQ. The CDR3 runs to 14 residues. Germline trimming cut 3 bases from V and 4 bases from J; bases unmatched to any gene: 2. CDR3 sequence reads: CASSYGTSGETQYF. For the CDR3, the DNA is TGCGCCAGCAGCTACGGGACTAGCGGAGAGACCCAGTACTTC.

V gene TRBV7-2 combines with J gene TRBJ2-3; 11 bases line up with TRBD2. V dropped 4 bases and J dropped 9; count of bases not matched to a gene: 15. Per the germline V gene, CDR1 is SGHTA and CDR2 is FQGNSA. The CDR3 length is 17 residues. CDR3 amino acids: CASSYPRGLAEAPTQYF. The CDR3 nucleotides are TGTGCCAGCAGCTACCCCCGGGGACTAGCGGAGGCCCCGACGCAGTATTTT.

This clone was seen just once. This chain links TRBV28 with TRBJ2-3; D possibly corresponds to TRBD2 (7 bases). The CDR3 totals 13 residues. V was trimmed by 9 bases and J by 4 bases, leaving 14 bases between them. CDR1 and CDR2 from the germline V gene are MDHEN and SYDVKM. CDR3 nucleotides: TGTGCCAGTTCGGAGGGGGGGGCAGATACGCAGTATTTT. Translated: CASSEGGADTQYF.

Here the CDR3 reads CASSESPYWGYTF. CDR3 sequence (DNA): TGCGCCAGCAGTGAGTCCCCGTACTGGGGCTACACCTTC. The rearrangement joins TRBV10-1 to TRBJ1-2; no firm D call. This CDR3 contains 13 residues. The germline V and J ends were trimmed by 0 bases and 8 bases, with 10 bases remaining between them. Per the germline V gene, CDR1 is WNHNN and CDR2 is SYGVQD (reference sequence).

About this clone itself: The junction and the germline gene differ at one end; a read error may be behind it. The V gene is TRBV7-3, the J gene TRBJ2-5, with 9 positions matching TRBD1. Germline CDR1 and CDR2: SGHTA and FQGTGA. This CDR3 is built from 14 residues. The CDR3 DNA sequence: TGTGCCAGCAGCTTAAACAGGGGGCAAGGGACCCAGTACTTC. Translation: CASSLNRGQGTQYF. Full variable domain (remainder filled in from reference TRBV7-3 and TRBJ2-5): GAGVSQTPSNKVTEKGKYVELRCDPISGHTALYWYRQSLGQGPEFLIYFQGTGAADDSGLPNDRFFAVRPEGSVSTLKIQRTERGDSAVYLCASSLNRGQGTQYFGPGTRLLVL.

This chain links TRBV6-5 with TRBJ2-7; the match to TRBD2 covers 9 bases. J lost 7 bases, V lost 2 bases, and 9 bases had no gene match. Germline lookup yields CDR1 MNHEY and CDR2 SVGAGI. This CDR3 contains 15 residues. The CDR3 loop reads CASSYEAGGPSEQYF. The CDR3, as DNA: TGTGCCAGCAGTTACGAGGCGGGAGGGCCGAGTGAGCAGTACTTC.

The gene calls are TRBV27 and TRBJ1-5, with 7 bases that match TRBD1. CDR1 MNHEY and CDR2 SMNVEV come from the germline V gene (reference sequence). The CDR3 is made up of 14 amino acids. The J segment lost 4 bases and the V segment lost 6 bases, leaving 6 bases of the junction unmatched. The CDR3 coding sequence is TGTGCCAGCAGGATGACAGGGAATAATCAGCCCCAGCATTTT. Amino acid sequence: CASRMTGNNQPQHF.

The chain has TRBV27 and TRBJ2-7, with 12 bases aligning to TRBD2. Trimming at V came to 6 bases and at J to 6 bases, leaving 6 bases not matched to a gene. The CDR3 contains 14 residues. From germline, CDR1 is MNHEY and CDR2 SMNVEV (reference sequence). The CDR3 DNA reads as TGTGCCAGCAGGCGACTAGCGGGAGACTCCGAGCAGTACTTC. Translated: CASRRLAGDSEQYF.

The chain joins TRBV7-8 to TRBJ2-6, with TRBD2 as a possible D gene (7 bases). CDR3 length equals 14 residues. Germline V CDR1 and CDR2: SGHVS, FQNEAQ. The germline V and J ends were trimmed by 6 bases and 3 bases, with 9 bases remaining between them. In DNA, the CDR3 is TGTGCCAGCAGGCGGGGGCTTGGGGCCAACGTCCTGACTTTC. Its protein is CASRRGLGANVLTF.

This chain links TRBV7-8 with TRBJ2-3, with 7 positions matching TRBD1. Trimming removed 1 base from V and 0 bases from J; junction bases left unmatched: 4. This CDR3 is built from 16 residues. The germline gives CDR1 SGHVS, CDR2 FQNEAQ. CDR3 loop: CASSLGLTGSTDTQYF. The CDR3 DNA is TGTGCCAGCAGCTTAGGGTTGACAGGGAGCACAGATACGCAGTATTTT.

The J gene is TRBJ2-7, the V gene TRBV28; TRBD2 might be the D (6 bases). CDR1 MDHEN and CDR2 SYDVKM come from the germline V gene. Trimming pared 7 bases from V and 5 bases from J, leaving 12 bases between. The CDR3 length is 12 residues. In nucleotides, the CDR3 is TGTGCCAGCAACGGCGGGACCAACGAGCAGTACTTC. As protein: CASNGGTNEQYF.

This CDR3 reads CAISELLAGAETQYF. The CDR3 bases are TGTGCCATCAGTGAGTTGCTAGCGGGAGCAGAGACCCAGTACTTC. The V gene is TRBV10-3, the J gene TRBJ2-5, with 10 positions matching TRBD2. The CDR3 has 15 amino acids. Losses at the gene ends were 1 base for V and 4 bases for J; bases not matched to a gene: 3. The germline V gene has CDR1 ENHRY and CDR2 SYGVKD.

The J gene is TRBJ2-1, the V gene TRBV4-3, with TRBD1 matching over 7 bases. Unmatched junction bases numbered 0, after V lost 1 base and J lost 6 bases. Germline CDR1 reads LGHNA; CDR2 reads YSLEER. The CDR3 length is 13 residues. This CDR3 reads CASSQAGGNEQFF. The CDR3 region has the DNA TGCGCCAGCAGCCAAGCAGGGGGCAATGAGCAGTTCTTC.

This clone has a handful of counts. The CDR3 spells CASSPTGTGTDTQYF. CDR3 bases: TGTGCCAGCAGTCCGACAGGGACGGGCACAGATACGCAGTATTTT. V usage is TRBV28 and J usage is TRBJ2-3, with 7 bases fitting TRBD1. The length of the CDR3 is 15 residues. The germline CDR1 and CDR2 sequences are MDHEN and SYDVKM. Trimming at V came to 5 bases and at J to 1 base, leaving 6 bases not matched to a gene.

This clone was observed a few times. The chain recombines TRBV12-5 with TRBJ2-3; 9 nucleotides line up with TRBD2. Germline lookup yields CDR1 LGHNT and CDR2 FRNRAP. J lost 3 bases, V lost 8 bases, and 3 bases had no gene match. The CDR3 is 13 amino acids. CDR3 nucleotides: TGTGCTAGTTCAACTAGCGGGACAGATACGCAGTATTTT. As protein: CASSTSGTDTQYF.

The chain joins TRBV10-1 to TRBJ2-1, with TRBD2 matching over 11 bases. Trimming at V came to 10 bases and at J to 6 bases, leaving 14 bases not matched to a gene. CDR1 is WNHNN, CDR2 SYGVQD, per germline (reference sequence). CDR3 size: 16 residues. The CDR3: CATPGDSGRVLNEQFF. CDR3 nucleotides: TGCGCCACCCCTGGAGATAGCGGGAGGGTTCTCAATGAGCAGTTCTTC.

The chain carries TRBV7-9 and TRBJ1-5, with 7 bases matching TRBD1. V was pared by 4 bases and J by 1 base, with 1 base of the junction left unmatched. Germline CDR1 reads SEHNR; CDR2 reads FQNEAQ (reference sequence). This CDR3 contains 14 residues. This CDR3 reads CASSSDRSNQPQHF. The CDR3 coding sequence is TGTGCCAGCAGCTCGGACAGGAGCAATCAGCCCCAGCATTTT.

CDR3 in amino acids: CASRPDPGRYEQYF. In DNA, the CDR3 is TGTGCCAGCAGGCCCGACCCGGGAAGATACGAGCAGTACTTC. This chain joins TRBV5-6 and TRBJ2-7; D might be TRBD2 (5 bases). Germline CDR1 is SGHDT and CDR2 is YYEEEE. The CDR3 length is 14 residues. Trimming took off 5 bases at V and 4 bases at J, with 16 bases between the two ends.

CDR3 residues: CASSQEARGEKLFF. CDR3 DNA sequence: TGCGCCAGCAGCCAAGAGGCACGGGGTGAAAAACTGTTTTTT. This sequence joins TRBV4-3 and TRBJ1-4; D unresolved. The CDR3 contains 14 residues. With 0 bases removed from V and 7 bases from J, the gap between germline ends came to 9 bases. The germline CDR1 and CDR2 sequences are LGHNA and YSLEER.